The 27 T cell receptor beta chains in this list originate from one sample, sequenced in a study of blood T cell repertoires in COVID-19. Produced via immunoSEQ multiplex PCR; TCRdb's table is partial and in-frame only. The sample has about 31,000 clones, approximately 90% seen once. Sequencing was performed on peripheral blood. The receptors originated from a human donor in a cohort sampled during active COVID-19.

A single count supports this clone. The V gene is TRBV28, the J gene TRBJ1-1; 10 bases map to TRBD1. The V gene end was trimmed by 7 bases and the J gene end by 7 bases; junction bases not matched to a gene: 12. The CDR3 is 15 amino acids. The germline gives CDR1 MDHEN, CDR2 SYDVKM. CDR3 region: CASISPTGGVVEAFF. The CDR3 DNA reads as TGTGCCAGCATCTCACCGACAGGGGGCGTAGTTGAAGCTTTCTTT. Supplemented by reference TRBV28 and TRBJ1-1, the full variable domain reads DVKVTQSSRYLVKRTGEKVFLECVQDMDHENMFWYRQDPGLGLRLIYFSYDVKMKEKGDIPEGYSVSREKKERFSLILESASTNQTSMYLCASISPTGGVVEAFFGQGTRLTVV.

The chain uses TRBV2 and TRBJ2-3; TRBD1 agrees at 10 bases. The CDR3 has 16 residues. V gave up 2 bases and J gave up 9 bases; unmatched junction bases: 11. Per the germline V gene, CDR1 is SNHLY and CDR2 is FYNNEI. The CDR3 nucleotides are TGTGCCAGCAGTGAAATGGGACAGGGGAATAGCCGGACGCAGTATTTT. Encoded protein: CASSEMGQGNSRTQYF.

The genes are TRBV25-1 and TRBJ2-3, with 11 bases that match TRBD2. The CDR3 extends over 15 amino acids. Germline CDR1 and CDR2: MGHDK and SYGVNS. Trimming at V came to 6 bases and at J to 0 bases, leaving 2 bases not matched to a gene. DNA of the CDR3: TGTGCCAGCAGGACTAGCGGGGCTAGCACAGATACGCAGTATTTT. Encoded protein: CASRTSGASTDTQYF.

The chain has TRBV9 and TRBJ1-4; D is undetermined. The V end lost 2 bases, the J end lost 4 bases, and 15 bases lay between the germline ends. The CDR3 contains 16 residues. The V gene's germline CDR1 is SGDLS and CDR2 YYNGEE. CDR3 in DNA: TGTGCCAGCAGCGTTACCGCAGGCCCATTTAATGAAAAACTGTTTTTT. It translates to CASSVTAGPFNEKLFF.

The chain has TRBV19 and TRBJ2-3, with D possibly matching TRBD2 (5 bases). The V and J ends lost 4 bases and 2 bases respectively, with 10 bases between them. CDR1 LNHDA and CDR2 SQIVND come from the germline V gene (reference sequence). The CDR3 is 14 residues long. The CDR3: CASSTGVPTDTQYF. In nucleotides, the CDR3 is TGTGCCAGTAGTACCGGGGTCCCCACAGATACGCAGTATTTT. The full variable domain, rest sourced from reference TRBV19 and TRBJ2-3, is DGGITQSPKYLFRKEGQNVTLSCEQNLNHDAMYWYRQDPGQGLRLIYYSQIVNDFQKGDIAEGYSVSREKKESFPLTVTSAQKNPTAFYLCASSTGVPTDTQYFGPGTRLTVL.

The chain employs TRBV24-1 and TRBJ1-2; 8 nucleotides line up with TRBD1. The CDR3 covers 14 residues. CDR1 KGHDR and CDR2 SFDVKD come from the germline V gene. After removal of 7 bases from V and 4 bases from J, the junction contained 7 bases not matched to a gene. The DNA of the CDR3 is TGTGCCACCAGCCGAACCGGGACAGGCTATGGCTACACCTTC. It is translated as CATSRTGTGYGYTF.

This rearrangement joins TRBV27 to TRBJ2-1, with D possibly TRBD1 on 5 matching bases. V was cut by 0 bases and J by 7 bases, with 13 bases left in between. This CDR3 has 15 amino acids. Germline CDR1 is MNHEY and CDR2 is SMNVEV (reference sequence). CDR3 region: CASSLSRAGVNEQFF. The DNA for the CDR3 is TGTGCCAGCAGTTTATCCAGGGCTGGTGTAAATGAGCAGTTCTTC.

V usage is TRBV7-9 and J usage is TRBJ2-5, with 10 bases fitting TRBD1. CDR3 length: 14 amino acids. J lost 3 bases, V lost 10 bases, and 8 bases had no gene match. The germline gives CDR1 SEHNR, CDR2 FQNEAQ (reference sequence). The CDR3 region has the DNA TGTGCCACAGGCGCGACAGGGGGCGAAGAGACCCAGTACTTC. Protein: CATGATGGEETQYF.

The rearrangement uses TRBV6-2 or TRBV6-3 and TRBJ2-5; 7 nucleotides match TRBD1. This CDR3 is 17 amino acids long. Germline V gives CDR1 MNHEY, CDR2 SVGEGT. V lost 2 bases to trimming and J lost 2 bases; unmatched junction nucleotides: 11. CDR3 sequence: CASSYPSKGAFQETQYF. CDR3 DNA sequence: TGTGCCAGCAGTTACCCGAGCAAGGGGGCTTTTCAAGAGACCCAGTACTTC.

This chain uses TRBV7-2 with TRBJ1-1; TRBD1 matches at 8 bases. Germline lookup yields CDR1 SGHTA and CDR2 FQGNSA. Germline trimming cut 6 bases from V and 4 bases from J; bases unmatched to any gene: 7. This CDR3 region has 14 residues. The CDR3 reads CASSRQGQGTEAFF. Written as DNA, the CDR3 is TGTGCCAGCAGTAGACAGGGGCAGGGCACTGAAGCTTTCTTT.

V and J are TRBV9 and TRBJ2-2; 7 nucleotides agree with TRBD2. Looked up from germline, CDR1 is SGDLS and CDR2 is YYNGEE. The trim removed 0 bases at V and 6 bases at J, leaving 5 bases unmatched. The CDR3 runs 15 residues. In DNA, the CDR3 is TGTGCCAGCAGCGTAGTGGGGGGGACCCCCGGGGAGCTGTTTTTT. Its protein is CASSVVGGTPGELFF. The whole variable domain, filled in from reference TRBV9 and TRBJ2-2, reads DSGVTQTPKHLITATGQRVTLRCSPRSGDLSVYWYQQSLDQGLQFLIQYYNGEERAKGNILERFSAQQFPDLHSELNLSSLELGDSALYFCASSVVGGTPGELFFGEGSRLTVL.

The chain combines TRBV7-3 with TRBJ2-1; possible D gene TRBD2, 5 bases. Germline lookup yields CDR1 SGHTA and CDR2 FQGTGA. The CDR3 loop spans 15 amino acids. The V gene lost 3 bases and the J gene lost 5 bases, with 14 bases spanning the gap. The CDR3 bases are TGTGCCAGCAGCTTCCCCGTACTAGTCCACAATGAGCAGTTCTTC. Residues: CASSFPVLVHNEQFF.

V is TRBV5-6 and J is TRBJ2-1; 9 positions match TRBD1. V dropped 1 base and J dropped 5; count of bases not matched to a gene: 4. Germline V lookup: CDR1 SGHDT, CDR2 YYEEEE. CDR3 size: 15 residues. This chain's CDR3 is CASSLWDRDDNEQFF. In DNA form, the CDR3 reads TGTGCCAGCAGCTTGTGGGACAGGGATGACAATGAGCAGTTCTTC.

The chain couples TRBV18 to TRBJ2-7; D gene unclear. There are 14 residues in the CDR3. V gave up 5 bases and J gave up 5 bases, with 16 bases separating them. Germline lookup yields CDR1 KGHSH and CDR2 LQKENI. The CDR3 coding sequence is TGTGCCAGCTCATCGGCCTCTGGCACAGACGAGCAGTACGTC. Encoded protein: CASSSASGTDEQYV.

The V gene is TRBV6-1, the J gene TRBJ1-4, with D possibly matching TRBD1 (5 bases). CDR1 and CDR2 (germline): MNHNS, SASEGT. V was cut by 0 bases and J by 8 bases, with 13 bases left in between. The CDR3 is 15 amino acids. CDR3 loop: CASSEAQRGWEKLFF. DNA of the CDR3: TGTGCCAGCAGTGAAGCGCAAAGGGGATGGGAAAAACTGTTTTTT.

J is TRBJ1-1 and V is TRBV5-1; 7 bases match TRBD1. Germline V gene lookup returns CDR1 SGHRS and CDR2 YFSETQ. The CDR3 is 11 residues long. V was clipped by 7 bases and J by 4 bases; unmatched bases: 1. For the CDR3, the DNA is TGCGCCAGCGGGGACAGCACTGAAGCTTTCTTT. Amino acid sequence: CASGDSTEAFF.

The rearrangement uses TRBV5-1 and TRBJ1-3, with TRBD1 identical over 10 bases. Germline V lookup: CDR1 SGHRS, CDR2 YFSETQ. The junction had 6 bases not matched to a gene; V was cut back by 4 bases and J by 8 bases. The CDR3 sequence is 14 residues long. The CDR3 is CASSTSGTGDTIYF. The CDR3 nucleotides are TGCGCCAGCAGCACCTCCGGGACAGGGGACACCATATATTTT.

The genes are TRBV19 and TRBJ1-5; D not resolved. The CDR3 length is 14 residues. Trimming stripped 5 bases from V and 6 bases from J, with 14 bases between. CDR1 is LNHDA and CDR2 is SQIVND in the germline V gene (reference sequence). CDR3 residues: CASSVPRLSQPQHF. The CDR3 DNA sequence: TGTGCCAGTAGTGTTCCGAGGTTAAGTCAGCCCCAGCATTTT. The variable domain in full, with the rest retrieved from reference TRBV19 and TRBJ1-5, is DGGITQSPKYLFRKEGQNVTLSCEQNLNHDAMYWYRQDPGQGLRLIYYSQIVNDFQKGDIAEGYSVSREKKESFPLTVTSAQKNPTAFYLCASSVPRLSQPQHFGDGTRLSIL.

This clone has only one observation. J is TRBJ1-4 and V is TRBV7-9; D is unclear. CDR3 length equals 12 residues. Deletions cut 1 base from V and 11 bases from J, with 8 bases between. Germline CDR1 is SEHNR and CDR2 is FQNEAQ (reference sequence). CDR3 nucleotide sequence: TGTGCCAGCAGCTTAGATATCCGGAAACTGTTTTTT. Residues: CASSLDIRKLFF. The variable domain in full, completed from reference TRBV7-9 and TRBJ1-4, reads DTGVSQNPRHKITKRGQNVTFRCDPISEHNRLYWYRQTLGQGPEFLTYFQNEAQLEKSRLLSDRFSAERPKGSFSTLEIQRTEQGDSAMYLCASSLDIRKLFFGSGTQLSVL.

The chain combines TRBV9 with TRBJ2-5; D is perhaps TRBD2 (5 bases). The CDR3 sequence is 15 residues long. Trimming took off 3 bases at V and 5 bases at J, with 17 bases between the two ends. CDR1 and CDR2 (germline): SGDLS, YYNGEE. The CDR3 reads CASSEGSSVGETQYF. Written as DNA, the CDR3 is TGTGCCAGCAGCGAGGGAAGTAGCGTCGGGGAGACCCAGTACTTC. The whole variable domain, remainder taken from reference TRBV9 and TRBJ2-5, is DSGVTQTPKHLITATGQRVTLRCSPRSGDLSVYWYQQSLDQGLQFLIQYYNGEERAKGNILERFSAQQFPDLHSELNLSSLELGDSALYFCASSEGSSVGETQYFGPGTRLLVL.

This rearrangement joins TRBV12-3 or TRBV12-4 to TRBJ1-2; maybe TRBD1 (5 bases). This CDR3 is built from 12 residues. The ends were cut back, 3 bases at V and 8 bases at J, with 10 bases in the middle. CDR3: CASSFQGVGYTF. CDR3 bases: TGTGCCAGCAGTTTTCAGGGTGTCGGCTACACCTTC.

The gene calls are TRBV6-6 and TRBJ1-1; 8 nucleotides match TRBD1. The V gene's germline CDR1 is MNHNY and CDR2 SVGAGI (reference sequence). J gave up 1 base and V 2 bases, and 0 bases lay outside the gene matches. This CDR3 spans 14 amino acids. This chain's CDR3 is CASSYGTGNTEAFF. CDR3 sequence (DNA): TGTGCCAGCAGTTACGGGACAGGGAACACTGAAGCTTTCTTT.

V gene TRBV30 combines with J gene TRBJ1-5; D might be TRBD1 (5 bases). This CDR3 is built from 18 residues. CDR1 and CDR2 (germline): GTSNPN, SVGIG (reference sequence). The germline V and J ends were trimmed by 0 bases and 3 bases, with 21 bases remaining between them. CDR3 nucleotides: TGTGCCTGGAGTGTAACTTTCAGGGCGAGCACCTCCAATCAGCCCCAGCATTTT. It specifies CAWSVTFRASTSNQPQHF.

This clone was found once. This sequence joins TRBV4-1 and TRBJ1-2; D unresolved. The CDR3 consists of 16 residues. Germline assignment: CDR1 MGHRA and CDR2 YSYEKL. V shed 2 bases and J shed 7 bases, with 20 bases lying between them. The CDR3 spells CASSQLPHPHPGGYTF. The CDR3 nucleotides are TGCGCCAGCAGCCAACTCCCGCACCCACACCCGGGTGGCTACACCTTC.

The chain links TRBV2 to TRBJ2-3; weak D call: TRBD2 (5 bases). CDR1 is SNHLY and CDR2 is FYNNEI in the germline V gene. Trimming pared 3 bases from V and 0 bases from J, leaving 16 bases between. The CDR3 is 17 amino acids. The CDR3 sequence is CASSDTVGEESTDTQYF. DNA of the CDR3: TGTGCCAGCAGTGACACGGTCGGGGAAGAGAGCACAGATACGCAGTATTTT.

This clone was observed once. The V call is TRBV7-8, the J call TRBJ1-1; no reliable D call. The CDR3 totals 15 residues. Germline values: CDR1 SGHVS, CDR2 FQNEAQ. Trimming stripped 3 bases from V and 1 base from J, with 12 bases between. CDR3 loop: CASSFFLIPNTEAFF. The DNA for the CDR3 is TGTGCCAGCAGCTTTTTTTTAATCCCGAACACTGAAGCTTTCTTT.

V gene TRBV29-1 combines with J gene TRBJ1-1; the D is unclear. Trimming removed 2 bases from V and 4 bases from J, with 11 bases in between. CDR1 is SQVTM, CDR2 ANQGSEA, per germline. CDR3 length: 13 amino acids. The DNA for the CDR3 is TGCAGCGTTGAATGGAGTGTGGGCACTGAAGCTTTCTTT. This translates into CSVEWSVGTEAFF. Full variable domain (missing parts from reference TRBV29-1 and TRBJ1-1): SAVISQKPSRDICQRGTSLTIQCQVDSQVTMMFWYRQQPGQSLTLIATANQGSEATYESGFVIDKFPISRPNLTFSTLTVSNMSPEDSSIYLCSVEWSVGTEAFFGQGTRLTVV.